Following are 13 T cell receptor beta chains from one sample sequenced in a study of CD8+ T cells in alopecia areata. Sequencing templates came from extracted RNA that was reverse transcribed into cDNA. Profiling relied on immunoSEQ multiplex PCR, and the TCRdb table lists in-frame clones only, not all of them. The sample carries about 210,000 clones, around 66% recorded once. Treatment meaning: oral pan-JAK inhibitor, 5-10 mg twice daily. Sample: CD4+ T cells sorted from blood, taken at week 4, from a patient treated with tofacitinib. These receptors were collected from a human donor with alopecia areata.

The CDR3 coding sequence is TGTGCCAGCAGCTTAGTAGGATGGAGCTCCTACGAGCAGTACTTC. Its translation is CASSLVGWSSYEQYF. This sequence joins TRBV7-2 and TRBJ2-7; D remains ambiguous. The germline V gene encodes CDR1 SGHTA and CDR2 FQGNSA. V dropped 1 base and J dropped 0 bases, with 10 bases sitting between them. The CDR3 runs to 15 residues. The full variable domain, its missing parts supplied by reference TRBV7-2 and TRBJ2-7, is GAGVSQSPSNKVTEKGKDVELRCDPISGHTALYWYRQSLGQGLEFLIYFQGNSAPDKSGLPSDRFSAERTGGSVSTLTIQRTQQEDSAVYLCASSLVGWSSYEQYFGPGTRLTVT.

The V call is TRBV30, the J call TRBJ2-2, with TRBD1 matching over 9 bases. With V trimmed by 3 bases and J by 6 bases, 8 bases remained unmatched. The CDR3 spans 15 residues. The germline V gene has CDR1 GTSNPN and CDR2 SVGIG (reference sequence). DNA for the CDR3: TGTGCCTGGAGAAGGGGGACAGGGTCTGCCGGGGAGCTGTTTTTT. This sequence encodes CAWRRGTGSAGELFF.

The chain joins TRBV5-4 to TRBJ2-7, with D possibly being TRBD1 or TRBD2 (5 bases each). This CDR3 spans 16 amino acids. V was clipped by 4 bases and J by 0 bases, with 17 bases between them. Germline lookup yields CDR1 SGHNT and CDR2 YYREEE (reference sequence). CDR3 DNA sequence: TGTGCCAGCAGCCTGGGGACCAAAGGGCCCTCCTACGAGCAGTACTTC. Residues: CASSLGTKGPSYEQYF.

The CDR3 protein is CATSRARQGFHEQYF. In nucleotides, the CDR3 is TGTGCCACCAGCAGAGCCCGACAGGGTTTCCACGAGCAGTACTTC. This chain joins TRBV15 and TRBJ2-7, with 7 bases that match TRBD1. V trimming: 1 base; J trimming: 5 bases; junction bases outside the gene matches: 8. CDR3 size: 15 residues. Looked up from germline, CDR1 is LNHNV and CDR2 is YYDKDF (reference sequence).

This clone was found a few times. The J gene is TRBJ2-3, the V gene TRBV7-2; D is uncertain. V dropped 1 base and J dropped 7 bases, with 12 bases sitting between them. Germline V gene data show CDR1 as SGHTA and CDR2 as FQGNSA. The CDR3 covers 14 residues. The DNA of the CDR3 is TGTGCCAGCAGCTTAGGTAGGGCCACCTATACGCAGTATTTT. Protein sequence: CASSLGRATYTQYF. Full variable domain (remainder filled in from reference TRBV7-2 and TRBJ2-3): GAGVSQSPSNKVTEKGKDVELRCDPISGHTALYWYRQSLGQGLEFLIYFQGNSAPDKSGLPSDRFSAERTGGSVSTLTIQRTQQEDSAVYLCASSLGRATYTQYFGPGTRLTVL.

This clone showed up just a few times. V gene TRBV9 combines with J gene TRBJ2-5; 7 bases map to TRBD1. V lost 2 bases and J lost 5; bases outside the gene matches: 9. CDR3 size: 15 residues. Germline assignment: CDR1 SGDLS and CDR2 YYNGEE. CDR3 protein: CASSVEQGQYETQYF. DNA for the CDR3: TGTGCCAGCAGCGTGGAACAGGGGCAGTACGAGACCCAGTACTTC.

This rearrangement joins TRBV7-6 to TRBJ2-5; D possibly matches TRBD1 or TRBD2 (5 bases each). The CDR3 sequence is 14 residues long. In germline, CDR1 is SGHVS, CDR2 FNYEAQ. Between the trimmed V and J ends, which lost 5 bases and 7 bases, there was a span of 17 bases. CDR3 nucleotides: TGTGCCAGCAGCCTCGGGACCGCCTCAGTGACCCAGTACTTC. This encodes CASSLGTASVTQYF.

This chain links TRBV5-6 with TRBJ2-3; the D gene is possibly TRBD1 (6 bases). The CDR3 runs 14 residues. V was shortened by 5 bases and J by 2 bases, with 12 bases between the two germline ends. Germline CDR1 and CDR2: SGHDT and YYEEEE. The CDR3 bases are TGTGCCAGCAGAAGGACAGTACACACAGATACGCAGTATTTT. It translates to CASRRTVHTDTQYF.

The chain combines TRBV29-1 with TRBJ2-7; D unclear. V was pared by 1 base and J by 3 bases, with 10 bases between. CDR1 SQVTM and CDR2 ANQGSEA come from the germline V gene. This CDR3 is 13 amino acids long. CDR3 nucleotide sequence: TGCAGCGTTGAAGGCAGGTACGGCTACGAGCAGTACTTC. Residues: CSVEGRYGYEQYF.

The chain has TRBV9 and TRBJ1-3; D not certain. In germline, CDR1 is SGDLS, CDR2 YYNGEE. The CDR3 runs to 14 residues. The ends were cut back, 0 bases at V and 7 bases at J, with 11 bases in the middle. CDR3 nucleotides: TGTGCCAGCAGCGTAGCTTCTGCGTCTAACACCATATATTTT. This encodes CASSVASASNTIYF.

The chain uses TRBV9 and TRBJ2-6; D is unresolved. Trimming pared 3 bases from V and 0 bases from J, leaving 7 bases between. The CDR3 spans 15 residues. The germline V gene has CDR1 SGDLS and CDR2 YYNGEE. The CDR3, as DNA: TGTGCCAGCAGCGACTCAGACTCTGGGGCCAACGTCCTGACTTTC. The encoded protein is CASSDSDSGANVLTF.

The genes are TRBV5-1 and TRBJ2-1; 10 bases map to TRBD2. V lost 5 bases to trimming and J lost 7 bases; unmatched junction nucleotides: 12. CDR3 length equals 16 residues. CDR1 and CDR2 from the germline V gene are SGHRS and YFSETQ. The CDR3 spells CASSKAPAGGLNEQFF. The CDR3 region has the DNA TGCGCCAGCAGTAAGGCTCCAGCGGGGGGGCTTAATGAGCAGTTCTTC.

This clone was picked up one time. The chain joins TRBV7-9 to TRBJ2-7; TRBD1 agrees at 8 bases. The J segment lost 1 base and the V segment lost 5 bases, leaving 7 bases of the junction unmatched. The CDR3 loop spans 15 amino acids. Looked up from germline, CDR1 is SEHNR and CDR2 is FQNEAQ (reference sequence). CDR3 sequence: CASSPTGDLSYEQYF. The CDR3 nucleotides are TGTGCCAGCAGCCCGACAGGGGATCTGTCCTACGAGCAGTACTTC.